The 16 T cell receptor beta chains reported below all come from one sample, sequenced in a study of blood T cell repertoires in COVID-19. Produced via immunoSEQ multiplex PCR; TCRdb's table is partial and in-frame only. The data hold some 93,000 clones, with approximately 85% observed a single time. The sequenced material came from peripheral blood. The receptors come from a man aged 55 to 70 with acute or convalescent COVID-19.

The chain employs TRBV5-4 and TRBJ1-3, with 8 bases that match TRBD1. The CDR3 has 13 residues. J lost 8 bases, V lost 0 bases, and 1 base had no gene match. Germline CDR1 and CDR2: SGHNT and YYREEE (reference sequence). For the CDR3, the DNA is TGTGCCAGCAGCTTGGACAGGGGGTACACCATATATTTT. As protein: CASSLDRGYTIYF.

The chain is built from TRBV30 and TRBJ2-3; no clear D gene. Trimming took 5 bases from V and 3 from J, leaving 15 bases between them. The germline V gene encodes CDR1 GTSNPN and CDR2 SVGIG (reference sequence). The CDR3 is made up of 14 amino acids. This chain's CDR3 is CAWGWQAITDTQYF. CDR3 sequence (DNA): TGTGCCTGGGGTTGGCAGGCTATTACAGATACGCAGTATTTT. The complete variable domain, with remaining parts taken from reference TRBV30 and TRBJ2-3, reads SQTIHQWPATLVQPVGSPLSLECTVEGTSNPNLYWYRQAAGRGLQLLFYSVGIGQISSEVPQNLSASRPQDRQFILSSKKLLLSDSGFYLCAWGWQAITDTQYFGPGTRLTVL.

The V gene is TRBV7-3, the J gene TRBJ2-2; a weak D match, TRBD1 (5 bases). In germline, CDR1 is SGHTA, CDR2 FQGTGA. The CDR3 has 14 residues. The germline V and J ends were trimmed by 5 bases and 1 base, with 8 bases remaining between them. The CDR3 nucleotides are TGTGCCAGCAGCACTGACAGGAACACCGGGGAGCTGTTTTTT. It specifies CASSTDRNTGELFF.

This clone was observed a single time. This rearrangement joins TRBV7-2 to TRBJ2-2, with TRBD1 identical over 11 bases. V was pared by 5 bases and J by 7 bases, with 3 bases of the junction left unmatched. This CDR3 contains 14 residues. The germline V gene encodes CDR1 SGHTA and CDR2 FQGNSA. This CDR3 is CASSRDRGIGELFF. For the CDR3, the DNA is TGTGCCAGCAGCCGGGACAGGGGGATCGGGGAGCTGTTTTTT.

This clone occurred once. The rearrangement uses TRBV6-1 and TRBJ1-4; D gene unclear. The V and J ends lost 2 bases and 6 bases respectively, with 13 bases between them. The CDR3 spans 15 residues. Per germline, CDR1 MNHNS and CDR2 SASEGT. In nucleotides, the CDR3 is TGTGCCAGCAGTGAACGCGGGATCCTCCATGAAAAACTGTTTTTT. Translating gives CASSERGILHEKLFF.

The rearrangement uses TRBV18 and TRBJ2-7; 12 positions match TRBD2. Germline V gene data show CDR1 as KGHSH and CDR2 as LQKENI. With V trimmed by 5 bases and J by 5 bases, 7 bases remained unmatched. This CDR3 has 15 residues. The DNA of the CDR3 is TGTGCCAGCTCAGAGGCTAGCGGGAGGGCCCACGAGCAGTACTTC. It specifies CASSEASGRAHEQYF.

The rearrangement joins TRBV4-2 to TRBJ2-3, with a weak D call TRBD2 (6 bases). Germline V gene data show CDR1 as LGHNA and CDR2 as YNFKEQ. V lost 4 bases, J lost 2 bases, and 22 bases lay in between. The CDR3 has 18 residues. The CDR3 spells CASSRTATRREYTDTQYF. The CDR3 DNA sequence: TGTGCCAGCAGCCGGACCGCCACTAGGAGGGAATACACAGATACGCAGTATTTT.

The chain is built from TRBV5-1 and TRBJ2-2; a weak D match, TRBD2 (6 bases). The germline V gene has CDR1 SGHRS and CDR2 YFSETQ. V was shortened by 4 bases and J by 7 bases, with 17 bases between the two germline ends. The CDR3 is 15 residues long. CDR3 sequence: CASSLQEGGGGELFF. The CDR3 nucleotides are TGCGCCAGCAGCCTACAAGAGGGAGGAGGCGGGGAGCTGTTTTTT.

The chain joins TRBV24-1 to TRBJ2-3, with 15 bases fitting TRBD2. With V trimmed by 7 bases and J by 4 bases, 8 bases remained unmatched. Germline values: CDR1 KGHDR, CDR2 SFDVKD. CDR3 size: 17 residues. DNA of the CDR3: TGTGCCACCAGCCCAGGACTAGCGGGGGGGCAGCCAGATACGCAGTATTTT. The encoded protein is CATSPGLAGGQPDTQYF.

This clone has only one observation. J is TRBJ1-2 and V is TRBV5-4; TRBD1 is a possible D gene (5 bases). The CDR3 covers 14 residues. The ends were cut back, 4 bases at V and 0 bases at J, with 10 bases in the middle. From germline, CDR1 is SGHNT and CDR2 YYREEE (reference sequence). The CDR3 loop reads CASSPDSTNYGYTF. CDR3 sequence (DNA): TGTGCCAGCAGCCCAGACAGTACTAACTATGGCTACACCTTC.

The chain links TRBV29-1 to TRBJ2-5; D is uncertain. Germline loops: CDR1 SQVTM, CDR2 ANQGSEA. V was shortened by 3 bases and J by 5 bases, with 10 bases between the two germline ends. CDR3 length: 12 residues. Here the CDR3 reads CSVDGQTETQYF. The CDR3 nucleotides read TGCAGCGTTGATGGGCAGACGGAGACCCAGTACTTC.

The genes are TRBV27 and TRBJ1-2; possibly TRBD1 for D (6 bases). V gave up 3 bases and J gave up 2 bases, with 19 bases separating them. The CDR3 covers 17 residues. CDR1 and CDR2 (germline): MNHEY, SMNVEV (reference sequence). The CDR3 protein is CASSLRGSFGLNYGYTF. In DNA, the CDR3 is TGTGCCAGCAGTTTGAGGGGGTCATTCGGCCTAAACTATGGCTACACCTTC.

Notes on this clone: An end of the junction does not agree with germline; a read error may underlie this. The genes are TRBV15 and TRBJ2-5; possibly TRBD1 for D (5 bases). The CDR3 is made up of 13 amino acids. The germline gives CDR1 LNHNV, CDR2 YYDKDF (reference sequence). The CDR3 bases are TGTGCCACCAGCAGAGGAGAGACAGCTTTTATCGACTTC. This encodes CATSRGETAFIDF. The variable domain in full, completed from reference TRBV15 and TRBJ2-5, reads DAMVIQNPRYQVTQFGKPVTLSCSQTLNHNVMYWYQQKSSQAPKLLFHYYDKDFNNEADTPDNFQSRRPNTSFCFLDIRSPGLGDTAMYLCATSRGETAFIDFGPGTRLLVL.

The V and J genes are TRBV7-9 and TRBJ1-4; weak D call: TRBD1 (5 bases). Trimming took off 2 bases at V and 0 bases at J, with 7 bases between the two ends. The CDR3 loop spans 15 amino acids. CDR1 is SEHNR and CDR2 is FQNEAQ in the germline V gene (reference sequence). The CDR3 here is CASSLSTATNEKLFF. The CDR3 DNA is TGTGCCAGCAGCTTATCGACAGCAACTAATGAAAAACTGTTTTTT.

This clone was observed at least ten times. This sample includes further DNA sequences coding for the same CDR3. This sequence joins TRBV30 and TRBJ1-2; D might be TRBD1 (5 bases). The CDR3 totals 13 residues. V was pared by 3 bases and J by 4 bases, with 12 bases between. Germline V CDR1 and CDR2: GTSNPN, SVGIG (reference sequence). CDR3 sequence (DNA): TGTGCCTGGAGCCGCGACAGACCCTATGGCTACACCTTC. Translating gives CAWSRDRPYGYTF.

V usage is TRBV3-1 (or the pseudogene TRBV3-2) and J usage is TRBJ2-1; D is possibly TRBD2 (6 bases). The length of the CDR3 is 16 residues. Per the germline V gene, CDR1 is LGHDT and CDR2 is YNNKEL (reference sequence). The ends were cut back, 3 bases at V and 6 bases at J, with 18 bases in the middle. Here the CDR3 DNA reads TGTGCCAGCAGCCATATATGGGGGGTAGGGTCCAATGAGCAGTTCTTC. Translating it yields CASSHIWGVGSNEQFF.